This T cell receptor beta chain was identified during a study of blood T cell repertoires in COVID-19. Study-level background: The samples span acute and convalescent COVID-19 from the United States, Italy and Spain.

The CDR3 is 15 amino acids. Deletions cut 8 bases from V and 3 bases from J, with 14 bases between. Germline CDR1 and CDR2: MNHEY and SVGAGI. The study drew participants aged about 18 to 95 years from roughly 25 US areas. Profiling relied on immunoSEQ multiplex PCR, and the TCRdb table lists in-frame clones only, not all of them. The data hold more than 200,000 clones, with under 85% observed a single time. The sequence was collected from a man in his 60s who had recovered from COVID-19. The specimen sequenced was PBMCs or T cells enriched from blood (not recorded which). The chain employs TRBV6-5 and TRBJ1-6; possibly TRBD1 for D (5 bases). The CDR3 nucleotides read TGTGCCAGCGGGGGGGGGACCCTCTATAATTCACCCCTCCACTTT. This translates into CASGGGTLYNSPLHF.